This passage covers 8 T cell receptor beta chains from one sample sequenced in a study of T cell responses to AZD1222 COVID-19 vaccine. Method: immunoSEQ multiplex PCR; TCRdb's copy keeps in-frame clones and lacks some. The sample shows fewer than 120,000 clones, around 92% of them seen only once. The material was peripheral blood, obtained on day 0 of AZD1222 vaccination. Receptors were obtained from an adult in good health.

The J gene is TRBJ1-1, the V gene TRBV3-1 (or the pseudogene TRBV3-2), with D perhaps TRBD1 (5 bases). Germline CDR1 LGHDT, CDR2 YNNKEL (reference sequence). The V end lost 4 bases, the J end lost 5 bases, and 20 bases lay between the germline ends. The CDR3 extends over 16 amino acids. This chain's CDR3 is CASSPESLRRGTEAFF. CDR3 nucleotides: TGTGCCAGCAGCCCAGAATCCCTAAGAAGGGGTACTGAAGCTTTCTTT.

The gene calls are TRBV4-2 and TRBJ2-7; the D gene is possibly TRBD2 (6 bases). This CDR3 comprises 15 residues. CDR1 and CDR2 (germline): LGHNA, YNFKEQ. V lost 3 bases to trimming and J lost 4 bases, with 16 bases between them. CDR3 nucleotides: TGTGCCAGCAGCCACCTAGGCGGGGCGACATACGAGCAGTACTTC. Residues: CASSHLGGATYEQYF.

The chain combines TRBV25-1 with TRBJ1-2; TRBD1 might be the D (5 bases). Per the germline V gene, CDR1 is MGHDK and CDR2 is SYGVNS. CDR3 size: 13 residues. V was pared by 4 bases and J by 8 bases, with 14 bases between. The CDR3 here is CASSAWTLGGYTF. In DNA, the CDR3 is TGTGCCAGCAGTGCATGGACACTCGGGGGCTACACCTTC.

This sequence joins TRBV6-1 and TRBJ1-4; the match to TRBD1 covers 8 bases. Germline-derived CDR1 and CDR2 are MNHNS and SASEGT. This CDR3 comprises 17 residues. The V segment lost 2 bases and the J segment 3 bases; nucleotides outside the gene matches: 8. For the CDR3, the DNA is TGTGCCAGCAGTGAATTTTCCAGGGGGCAAGCTAATGAAAAACTGTTTTTT. This encodes CASSEFSRGQANEKLFF.

As for this clone: Other DNA sequences in this specimen translate into the identical CDR3. The V call is TRBV30, the J call TRBJ2-2; D gene ambiguous. CDR1 GTSNPN and CDR2 SVGIG come from the germline V gene (reference sequence). The CDR3 is made up of 12 amino acids. Trimming pared 0 bases from V and 8 bases from J, leaving 7 bases between. CDR3 sequence: CAWSVLGGELFF. In DNA form, the CDR3 reads TGTGCCTGGAGTGTATTGGGGGGGGAGCTGTTTTTT.

The genes are TRBV14 and TRBJ1-1; D is unresolved. Trimming left V 4 bases short and J 6 bases short, with 12 bases between. The CDR3 is made up of 13 amino acids. Germline-derived CDR1 and CDR2 are SGHDN and FVKESK. CDR3 residues: CASSRLGTSEAFF. The CDR3, as DNA: TGTGCCAGCAGCCGTTTGGGAACCTCTGAAGCTTTCTTT.

The rearrangement uses TRBV30 and TRBJ1-1; D is uncertain. CDR1 GTSNPN and CDR2 SVGIG come from the germline V gene (reference sequence). Trimming removed 3 bases at V and 4 bases at J, with 9 bases between. The CDR3 loop spans 12 amino acids. CDR3 DNA: TGTGCCTGGAGATGGGGTGCCACTGAAGCTTTCTTT. This gives the protein CAWRWGATEAFF.

The rearrangement joins TRBV3-1 (or the pseudogene TRBV3-2) to TRBJ1-4; D is unresolved. This CDR3 has 17 amino acids. V shed 0 bases and J shed 5 bases, with 16 bases lying between them. Germline-derived CDR1 and CDR2 are LGHDT and YNNKEL (reference sequence). CDR3 bases: TGTGCCAGCAGCCAAGACCCACTACGCCGCCAGAATGAAAAACTGTTTTTT. Its protein is CASSQDPLRRQNEKLFF.